This T cell receptor beta chain emerged from a study of T cell responses to AZD1222 COVID-19 vaccine. A word on this clone: Its antigen remains unidentified.

Study-wide results and limits: Repertoires were obtained only post-peak T cell response. Spike-specific TCR breadth and depth both grew after two AZD1222 doses. Donors skewed white British and female; clonal diversity was possibly underestimated. Across the whole spike, CD4 TCRs peaked at regions 160-218 and 743-854.

This CDR3 comprises 15 residues. The germline CDR1 and CDR2 sequences are MDHEN and SYDVKM. Trimming removed 4 bases from V and 0 bases from J, with 11 bases in between. Repertoires were generated with immunoSEQ multiplex PCR, while TCRdb's copy carries only in-frame clones and drops some. The table has about 96,000 clones, roughly 88% seen once; the top ten hold under 30%. The chain carries TRBV28 and TRBJ2-3; unclear D gene. The TCR originated in an adult in good health. Sequenced material: peripheral blood, taken on day 0 of AZD1222 vaccination. CDR3 sequence (DNA): TGTGCCAGCAGTTCCTTCACGACTAGCACAGATACGCAGTATTTT. It is translated as CASSSFTTSTDTQYF.